The 27 T cell receptor beta chains below all came from one sample that was sequenced in a study of control samples from healthy donors and cancer patients. Assay: immunoSEQ multiplex PCR; the TCRdb copy retains only in-frame clones and omits some. The sample yields 130,000 or so clones, over 85% seen once. Sequenced: PBMCs. The receptors shown here come from a man aged 45-65 years with head and neck cancer.

This clone was seen once. J is TRBJ2-3 and V is TRBV6-5; TRBD2 might be the D (7 bases). The CDR3 is 14 amino acids. CDR1 and CDR2 from the germline V gene are MNHEY and SVGAGI. Deletions cut 0 bases from V and 5 bases from J, with 9 bases between. For the CDR3, the DNA is TGTGCCAGCAGTTACTCGGGGGGGCAAGATACGCAGTATTTT. This translates into CASSYSGGQDTQYF.

This rearrangement joins TRBV4-1 to TRBJ2-7, with D unresolved. The germline CDR1 and CDR2 sequences are MGHRA and YSYEKL. V gave up 1 base and J gave up 2 bases, with 12 bases separating them. CDR3 length: 15 residues. This CDR3 is CASSQGSPEAYEQYF. CDR3 sequence (DNA): TGCGCCAGCAGCCAAGGTTCCCCCGAGGCCTACGAGCAGTACTTC.

V and J are TRBV12-3 or TRBV12-4 and TRBJ1-1; D might be TRBD1 (5 bases). This CDR3 is built from 13 residues. The V end lost 3 bases, the J end lost 7 bases, and 12 bases lay between the germline ends. CDR3 DNA: TGTGCCAGCAGTTTGAGCTTGGGGGATGAAGCTTTCTTT. Translated, it gives CASSLSLGDEAFF.

A single count supports this clone. The CDR3 coding sequence is TGCGCCAGCAGCTTTACAGGAGCCTACGAGCAGTACTTC. Amino acids: CASSFTGAYEQYF. The rearrangement links TRBV5-1 to TRBJ2-7; TRBD1 is a possible D gene (5 bases). From germline, CDR1 is SGHRS and CDR2 YFSETQ. V gave up 2 bases and J gave up 2 bases, with 8 bases separating them. The CDR3 runs 13 residues.

V gene TRBV5-1 combines with J gene TRBJ2-1; 12 positions match TRBD2. The germline V gene encodes CDR1 SGHRS and CDR2 YFSETQ. This CDR3 has 15 amino acids. V shed 6 bases and J 9 bases; nucleotides not matched to a gene: 10. The CDR3 region has the DNA TGCGCCAGCACCCGTCTAGCGGGGGGGCCCGGTGAGCAGTTCTTC. This sequence encodes CASTRLAGGPGEQFF.

The V gene is TRBV27, the J gene TRBJ1-1; D is undetermined. The CDR3 consists of 12 residues. CDR1 and CDR2 from the germline V gene are MNHEY and SMNVEV (reference sequence). Trimming took 6 bases from V and 0 from J, leaving 5 bases between them. As DNA, the CDR3 is TGTGCCAGCAGAAGGTTGAACACTGAAGCTTTCTTT. This sequence encodes CASRRLNTEAFF.

Points on this clone: The junction and the germline gene differ at one end; a read error may be behind it. J is TRBJ1-6 and V is TRBV6-5; the D is unclear. Germline V gene lookup returns CDR1 MNHEY and CDR2 SVGAGI. CDR3 size: 14 residues. DNA of the CDR3: TGTGCCAGCAGTTACCAGATTTACAATTCACCCCCCCACTTT. Translation gives CASSYQIYNSPPHF.

This rearrangement joins TRBV5-6 to TRBJ2-1; TRBD1 matches at 8 bases. Germline CDR1 is SGHDT and CDR2 is YYEEEE. The CDR3 has 17 residues. With V trimmed by 0 bases and J by 0 bases, 5 bases remained unmatched. CDR3 loop: CASSLVTGGISYNEQFF. The CDR3 nucleotides read TGTGCCAGCAGCTTGGTTACAGGGGGAATCTCCTACAATGAGCAGTTCTTC. Together with reference TRBV5-6 and TRBJ2-1, the CDR3 gives the full variable domain: DAGVTQSPTHLIKTRGQQVTLRCSPKSGHDTVSWYQQALGQGPQFIFQYYEEEERQRGNFPDRFSGHQFPNYSSELNVNALLLGDSALYLCASSLVTGGISYNEQFFGPGTRLTVL.

This clone was picked up one time. The chain uses TRBV4-1 and TRBJ2-1; 7 nucleotides align to TRBD1. With 0 bases clipped from V and 5 bases from J, the junction kept 7 bases outside the gene matches. CDR1 is MGHRA, CDR2 YSYEKL, per germline. The CDR3 length is 16 residues. CDR3 protein: CASSQDAGTVNNEQFF. The CDR3 DNA is TGCGCCAGCAGCCAAGATGCCGGGACAGTTAACAATGAGCAGTTCTTC.

The chain couples TRBV9 to TRBJ2-1, with 11 bases aligning to TRBD2. Germline values: CDR1 SGDLS, CDR2 YYNGEE. The CDR3 runs to 19 residues. With 3 bases clipped from V and 0 bases from J, the junction kept 11 bases outside the gene matches. CDR3 region: CASSARTGTSGSSYNEQFF. The DNA of the CDR3 is TGTGCCAGCAGCGCAAGAACCGGGACTAGCGGTAGCTCCTACAATGAGCAGTTCTTC.

The V gene is TRBV5-1, the J gene TRBJ1-1; 7 nucleotides align to TRBD1. Germline trimming cut 4 bases from V and 8 bases from J; bases unmatched to any gene: 11. CDR1 SGHRS and CDR2 YFSETQ come from the germline V gene. The CDR3 contains 14 residues. This CDR3 is CASSQGILQGEAFF. CDR3 coding DNA: TGCGCCAGCAGCCAAGGAATCCTACAGGGGGAAGCTTTCTTT.

This rearrangement joins TRBV3-1 (or the pseudogene TRBV3-2) to TRBJ1-6; tentative D call: TRBD1 (6 bases). The CDR3 spans 15 residues. V was shortened by 3 bases and J by 9 bases, with 15 bases between the two germline ends. CDR1 and CDR2 from the germline V gene are LGHDT and YNNKEL (reference sequence). The CDR3 DNA reads as TGTGCCAGCAGCCAGAGGGTTCCAGGGGCTTCACCCCTCCACTTT. Translating gives CASSQRVPGASPLHF.

The rearrangement joins TRBV4-2 to TRBJ2-7; D gene uncertain. The V and J ends lost 0 bases and 1 base respectively, with 7 bases between them. Germline V gene data show CDR1 as LGHNA and CDR2 as YNFKEQ. CDR3 length: 14 amino acids. This CDR3 reads CASSQEKTSYEQYF. The CDR3 region has the DNA TGTGCCAGCAGCCAAGAAAAGACTTCCTACGAGCAGTACTTC.

The chain has TRBV7-9 and TRBJ1-2, with a possible D match to TRBD1 (6 bases). Trimming removed 3 bases at V and 4 bases at J, with 12 bases between. Germline V gives CDR1 SEHNR, CDR2 FQNEAQ (reference sequence). This CDR3 contains 14 residues. CDR3 nucleotide sequence: TGTGCCAGCAGCTTCAGGGGAGGAAGCTATGGCTACACCTTC. Protein: CASSFRGGSYGYTF.

V and J are TRBV5-4 and TRBJ1-1; D is unclear. V was shortened by 3 bases and J by 3 bases, with 18 bases between the two germline ends. Germline assignment: CDR1 SGHNT and CDR2 YYREEE (reference sequence). The CDR3 totals 16 residues. In nucleotides, the CDR3 is TGTGCCAGCAGCTCAAGGCGGGGTGTTTGGGACACTGAAGCTTTCTTT. Translating gives CASSSRRGVWDTEAFF.

The chain has TRBV4-1 and TRBJ1-5; the D gene is possibly TRBD1 (6 bases). Germline V lookup: CDR1 MGHRA, CDR2 YSYEKL. This CDR3 has 17 residues. Trimming took 1 base from V and 8 from J, leaving 21 bases between them. The CDR3 region has the DNA TGCGCCAGCAGCCAAGTAAATTTGATCGGGGGGCGGGAGCCCCAGCATTTT. Translated: CASSQVNLIGGREPQHF.

The chain has TRBV10-3 and TRBJ1-1; TRBD1 aligns across 9 bases. The CDR3 has 13 residues. Germline V gene data show CDR1 as ENHRY and CDR2 as SYGVKD. With V trimmed by 10 bases and J by 5 bases, 8 bases remained unmatched. Here the CDR3 reads CATLGQGETEAFF. CDR3 bases: TGTGCCACCTTGGGACAGGGAGAAACTGAAGCTTTCTTT.

This chain connects TRBV30 to TRBJ1-1; D remains ambiguous. Trimming cost V 2 bases and J 5 bases, with 12 bases left between them. In germline, CDR1 is GTSNPN, CDR2 SVGIG (reference sequence). The CDR3 extends over 13 amino acids. CDR3 region: CAWSPAEWTEAFF. The CDR3 DNA reads TGTGCCTGGAGTCCAGCGGAATGGACTGAAGCTTTCTTT.

CDR3 DNA sequence: TGTGCCAGCAGCCAAGATTGGGGGATAGAGGCAACTAATGAAAAACTGTTTTTT. This encodes CASSQDWGIEATNEKLFF. The chain carries TRBV14 and TRBJ1-4; TRBD1 is a possible D gene (5 bases). V was clipped by 0 bases and J by 0 bases, with 14 bases between them. This CDR3 has 18 residues. Germline-derived CDR1 and CDR2 are SGHDN and FVKESK.

The V call is TRBV5-4, the J call TRBJ1-1; D not certain. Germline CDR1 reads SGHNT; CDR2 reads YYREEE (reference sequence). Trimming cost V 3 bases and J 1 base, with 7 bases left between them. CDR3 length equals 13 residues. CDR3 DNA sequence: TGTGCCAGCAGCTCGGGCCGGAACACTGAAGCTTTCTTT. It encodes CASSSGRNTEAFF. Together with reference TRBV5-4 and TRBJ1-1, the CDR3 gives the full variable domain: ETGVTQSPTHLIKTRGQQVTLRCSSQSGHNTVSWYQQALGQGPQFIFQYYREEENGRGNFPPRFSGLQFPNYSSELNVNALELDDSALYLCASSSGRNTEAFFGQGTRLTVV.

The gene calls are TRBV9 and TRBJ2-1; 12 bases agree with TRBD2. Germline loops: CDR1 SGDLS, CDR2 YYNGEE. The junction had 12 bases not matched to a gene; V was cut back by 1 base and J by 7 bases. The CDR3 extends over 18 amino acids. CDR3 coding DNA: TGTGCCAGCAGCGTACTTGCTAGCGGGGGGGATAAAAAAAATGAGCAGTTCTTC. Residues: CASSVLASGGDKKNEQFF.

This clone was detected only once. V is TRBV18 and J is TRBJ2-3; D ambiguous. The germline V and J ends were trimmed by 4 bases and 2 bases, with 13 bases remaining between them. The CDR3 extends over 15 amino acids. Germline lookup yields CDR1 KGHSH and CDR2 LQKENI. This chain's CDR3 is CASSRYSGITDTQYF. Written as DNA, the CDR3 is TGTGCCAGCTCACGATACTCAGGTATCACAGATACGCAGTATTTT.

V usage is TRBV11-2 and J usage is TRBJ2-1; 8 nucleotides align to TRBD2. Germline trimming cut 4 bases from V and 4 bases from J; bases unmatched to any gene: 6. The CDR3 loop spans 15 amino acids. Germline values: CDR1 SGHAT, CDR2 FQNNGV. The CDR3 sequence is CASSSGGASYNEQFF. The CDR3 DNA sequence: TGTGCCAGCAGCTCCGGGGGGGCAAGTTACAATGAGCAGTTCTTC.

V usage is TRBV24-1 and J usage is TRBJ1-2, with D perhaps TRBD1 (5 bases). The CDR3 has 13 residues. Germline CDR1 and CDR2: KGHDR and SFDVKD. V was pared by 5 bases and J by 8 bases, with 14 bases between. CDR3 in DNA: TGTGCCACCAGTGCCGACAGTGCCAGGGGCTACACCTTC. Its protein is CATSADSARGYTF.

This chain links TRBV7-6 with TRBJ2-2; tentatively, D is TRBD1 (5 bases). The CDR3 extends over 14 amino acids. Trimming stripped 7 bases from V and 5 bases from J, with 14 bases between. Germline CDR1 is SGHVS and CDR2 is FNYEAQ. The chain's CDR3 is CASIGAQQTGELFF. The CDR3 nucleotides are TGTGCCAGCATAGGGGCCCAACAAACCGGGGAGCTGTTTTTT.

The V call is TRBV7-6, the J call TRBJ2-7, with 9 bases fitting TRBD1. Losses at the gene ends were 5 bases for V and 3 bases for J; bases not matched to a gene: 8. The germline V gene has CDR1 SGHVS and CDR2 FNYEAQ. This CDR3 comprises 15 residues. CDR3 in DNA: TGTGCCAGCAGCCAACCGGGACAGGGCGACTACGAGCAGTACTTC. Encoded protein: CASSQPGQGDYEQYF. Complete variable domain (other parts from reference TRBV7-6 and TRBJ2-7): GAGVSQSPRYKVTKRGQDVALRCDPISGHVSLYWYRQALGQGPEFLTYFNYEAQQDKSGLPNDRFSAERPEGSISTLTIQRTEQRDSAMYRCASSQPGQGDYEQYFGPGTRLTVT.

This sequence joins TRBV27 and TRBJ2-5; perhaps TRBD1 as D (5 bases). Germline CDR1 and CDR2: MNHEY and SMNVEV (reference sequence). The V end lost 5 bases, the J end lost 7 bases, and 17 bases lay between the germline ends. There are 14 residues in the CDR3. CDR3 bases: TGTGCCAGCAGTGAAAGGGGATATACTTGGACCCAGTACTTC. Its translation: CASSERGYTWTQYF.